The present entry profiles one T cell receptor (beta chain) with its context. Its specific antigen is unknown. Mismatch with germline at one junction end may stem from a read error. The sample is drawn from a study of T cell repertoires in cytomegalovirus infection (dated by TCRdb to between 2018 and 2020). Describing the broader study: Donor HLA type was relevant to the analysis, as public TCR beta signatures indicated carriage of CMV infection together with the matching HLA type.

The data were produced on an Illumina HiSeq 1500. TCRdb itself trimmed the public reads at Q25 with fastp, ran MiXCR and retained productive beta chains. All rows with the same CDR3 protein become a single entry with the most common DNA and genes. The table for this sample lists about 180,000 distinct CDR3 sequences; roughly 17% of them were counted only once. Together, the top ten hold about 25% of the sample. The paper as a whole reports these results and caveats: In both this cohort and an independent approximately 350-donor cohort, the cumulative frequency of public TCR beta family members distinguished carriers of CMV infection plus the relevant HLA type. In the ex vivo response, HLA-C-restricted CMV-specific TCR beta clonotypes were dominant, and in two of eight donors the single most frequent clonotype came from this HLA-C-restricted group.

Measured from the cysteine to the phenylalanine, the CDR3 is 13 residues long. Only the CDR3 DNA is retained, 39 bases long and in frame from the first base. The germline V gene sets CDR1 to MGHRA and CDR2 to YSYEKL. Sequenced input: CD8+ T cells from PBMCs. This sequence was found in a human donor in good health (CMV status not recorded). Some clones in this sample may be carry-over from other donors' samples. The sequence is built from TRBV4-1 and TRBJ2-7; 9 of the junction bases match TRBD1. The CDR3 protein is CASSQDRGYEQYF. The bases are TGTGCCAGCAGCCAGGACAGGGGCTACGAGCAGTACTTC.